The 8 T cell receptor beta chains below come from one sample, sequenced in a study of shared clonotypes between healthy human individuals. TCRdb's table, derived via immunoSEQ multiplex PCR, lists solely in-frame clones and lacks some. The repertoire holds about 480,000 clones, with approximately 85% as singletons. The sample was PBMCs. The source is a woman aged 40 to 50 in good health. Some clones in this sample may be carry-over from other donors' samples.

The chain recombines TRBV11-2 with TRBJ2-1; 8 positions match TRBD2. V gave up 11 bases and J gave up 2 bases; unmatched junction bases: 11. Germline V gene lookup returns CDR1 SGHAT and CDR2 FQNNGV. CDR3 size: 15 residues. CDR3 coding DNA: TGTGCCGGCACCCCGGGAGCGGGGGCCTACAATGAGCAGTTCTTC. It specifies CAGTPGAGAYNEQFF.

The chain is built from TRBV7-2 and TRBJ1-2; 7 positions agree with TRBD1. The trim removed 5 bases at V and 6 bases at J, leaving 6 bases unmatched. Per germline, CDR1 SGHTA and CDR2 FQGNSA. CDR3 length: 13 amino acids. The CDR3 protein is CASSPPGQNGYTF. CDR3 in DNA: TGTGCCAGCAGCCCTCCGGGACAGAATGGCTACACCTTC.

This chain joins TRBV18 and TRBJ1-1, with a tentative D call TRBD1 (6 bases). The CDR3 totals 14 residues. Trimming removed 0 bases from V and 6 bases from J, with 11 bases in between. Germline V gene data show CDR1 as KGHSH and CDR2 as LQKENI. As DNA, the CDR3 is TGTGCCAGCTCACCACCAGTTCAGGGGTCTGAAGCTTTCTTT. Encoded protein: CASSPPVQGSEAFF.

The chain carries TRBV5-4 and TRBJ2-5; a possible D gene is TRBD2 (5 bases). The germline V gene has CDR1 SGHNT and CDR2 YYREEE (reference sequence). This CDR3 has 15 amino acids. Trimming took off 6 bases at V and 0 bases at J, with 15 bases between the two ends. CDR3 amino acids: CASTRDYSYQETQYF. CDR3 sequence (DNA): TGTGCCAGCACCCGCGACTACTCGTACCAAGAGACCCAGTACTTC.

The chain joins TRBV19 to TRBJ1-2; no clear D gene. With 1 base removed from V and 9 bases from J, the gap between germline ends came to 15 bases. CDR3 size: 14 residues. Germline V gives CDR1 LNHDA, CDR2 SQIVND (reference sequence). CDR3 nucleotides: TGTGCCAGTAGTATAGGAGCAGGACTGTGGAGCTACACCTTC. This sequence encodes CASSIGAGLWSYTF.

The chain uses TRBV10-1 and TRBJ2-7; 10 nucleotides align to TRBD2. This CDR3 comprises 14 residues. CDR1 WNHNN and CDR2 SYGVQD come from the germline V gene (reference sequence). The ends lost 6 bases at V and 3 bases at J; junction bases unmatched: 5. In DNA form, the CDR3 reads TGCGCCAGCAGCCCTAGCGGGAGATTCTACGAGCAGTACTTC. Translating it yields CASSPSGRFYEQYF.

The chain is built from TRBV6-4 and TRBJ2-2; 7 bases line up with TRBD2. With 7 bases clipped from V and 2 bases from J, the junction kept 10 bases outside the gene matches. Germline V gives CDR1 MRHNA, CDR2 SNTAGT. The CDR3 loop spans 16 amino acids. The CDR3 nucleotides are TGTGCCAGCACCCCTTCGGCGGGAGACAACACCGGGGAGCTGTTTTTT. It is translated as CASTPSAGDNTGELFF.

The chain couples TRBV19 to TRBJ2-5; perhaps TRBD1 as D (5 bases). The CDR3 spans 15 residues. Germline V gene lookup returns CDR1 LNHDA and CDR2 SQIVND (reference sequence). V lost 6 bases, J lost 2 bases, and 16 bases lay in between. CDR3 nucleotides: TGTGCCAGTAGCCTTGGCAGGGTCATTCAAGAGACCCAGTACTTC. Translating gives CASSLGRVIQETQYF. Filled out from reference TRBV19 and TRBJ2-5, the complete variable domain reads DGGITQSPKYLFRKEGQNVTLSCEQNLNHDAMYWYRQDPGQGLRLIYYSQIVNDFQKGDIAEGYSVSREKKESFPLTVTSAQKNPTAFYLCASSLGRVIQETQYFGPGTRLLVL.